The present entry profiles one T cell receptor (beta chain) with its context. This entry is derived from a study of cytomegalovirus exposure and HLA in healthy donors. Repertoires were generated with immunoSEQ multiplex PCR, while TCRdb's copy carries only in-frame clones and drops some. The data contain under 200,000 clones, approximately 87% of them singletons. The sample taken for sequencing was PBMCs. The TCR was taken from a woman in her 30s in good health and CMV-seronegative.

For the CDR3, the DNA is TGTGCCAGCAGTGAGTCCGGAGGGCGGACCGGGGAGCTGTTTTTT. This gives the protein CASSESGGRTGELFF. The J gene is TRBJ2-2, the V gene TRBV6-1; D perhaps matches TRBD2 (6 bases). Germline CDR1 and CDR2: MNHNS and SASEGT. The V gene lost 3 bases and the J gene lost 5 bases, with 13 bases spanning the gap. This CDR3 has 15 amino acids.